This T cell receptor (beta chain) was recorded in a study of identical twins. Germline loops: CDR1 MNHNS, CDR2 SASEGT. V dropped 6 bases and J dropped 0; count of bases not matched to a gene: 9. This CDR3 has 16 residues. One entry per CDR3 protein results from TCRdb running MiXCR on the 5' RACE reads. The sample includes 450,000 or so distinct CDR3 sequences, about 24% of them seen just once. The same sample was also used in a study of T cells expressing NK-cell markers.

The rearrangement links TRBV6-1 to TRBJ1-1, with 8 bases lining up with TRBD1. The material sequenced was CD4+ T cells sorted from blood. This TCR derives from a woman under 30 in good health. CDR3 sequence reads: CASSPGTGQLNTEAFF. The CDR3 DNA follows: TGTGCCAGCAGCCCAGGGACAGGTCAATTGAACACTGAAGCTTTCTTT.